The rows below give T cell receptor beta chains drawn from one sample of a study of a mutant IDH1 vaccine in newly diagnosed glioma. Method: immunoSEQ multiplex PCR; TCRdb's copy keeps in-frame clones and lacks some. The sample holds 77,000 or so clones, about 85% seen once. These receptors lack a known antigen. The source material was PBMCs, sampled from a glioma patient whose treatment included an IDH1 peptide vaccine. These receptors all stem from a woman aged 45-65 years with glioma. CDR3s include the opening cysteine and the closing phenylalanine or tryptophan. The D gene is left open where the match is weak. Clone size, where shown, is once, few, many, or a class for clones that have expanded.

J: TRBJ2-3
D: -
length: 15
V: TRBV5-5
size: -
DNA: TGTGCCAGCCTTCTGAGGGGGTCAAGCACAGATACGCAGTATTTT
CDR3: CASLLRGSSTDTQYF

J: TRBJ2-5
D: -
length: 13
V: TRBV27
size: -
DNA: TGTGCCAGCGGCAGACGGCGGGAAGAGACCCAGTACTTC
CDR3: CASGRRREETQYF

J: TRBJ2-7
D: -
length: 14
V: TRBV7-9
size: -
DNA: TGTGCCAGCAGCTTAGTTTCGGAATCCTACGAGCAGTACTTC
CDR3: CASSLVSESYEQYF

J: TRBJ2-7
D: TRBD1
length: 19
V: TRBV18
size: few
DNA: TGTGCCAGCTCACGAACCGGAGGACAGGGTCCCCCGAGCTCCTACGAGCAGTACTTC
CDR3: CASSRTGGQGPPSSYEQYF

J: TRBJ2-3
D: -
length: 18
V: TRBV18
size: -
DNA: TGTGCCAGCTCACCACCGTTATTTGGGGGAGGTGACACAGATACGCAGTATTTT
CDR3: CASSPPLFGGGDTDTQYF

J: TRBJ1-2
D: -
length: 13
V: TRBV7-9
size: -
DNA: TGTGCCAGCACCCAGTCTCCTATAAATGGCTACACCTTC
CDR3: CASTQSPINGYTF

J: TRBJ2-2
D: TRBD1
length: 16
V: TRBV6-1
size: once
DNA: TGTGCCAGCAGTGGAGGGACAGGGGCCGGCGCCGGGGAGCTGTTTTTT
CDR3: CASSGGTGAGAGELFF

J: TRBJ2-7
D: -
length: 13
V: TRBV28
size: -
DNA: TGTGCCAGCAGTTTGGAGGGGTTGCACGAGCAGTACTTC
CDR3: CASSLEGLHEQYF

J: TRBJ1-2
D: -
length: 13
V: TRBV9
size: -
DNA: TGTGCCAGCAGCGTAGGAGGGGGGTATGGCTACACCTTC
CDR3: CASSVGGGYGYTF

J: TRBJ2-5
D: -
length: 13
V: TRBV19
size: -
DNA: TGTGCCAGTAGTCAACAAACTAAAGAGACCCAGTACTTC
CDR3: CASSQQTKETQYF

J: TRBJ2-1
D: TRBD2
length: 16
V: TRBV10-3
size: -
DNA: TGTGCCATCAGTGAGGCTCTTAGCGGGAGGGCCAATGAGCAGTTCTTC
CDR3: CAISEALSGRANEQFF

J: TRBJ1-2
D: TRBD1
length: 15
V: TRBV4-1
size: -
DNA: TGCGCCAGCAGCCCCAACAGGGGGGGGAACTATGGCTACACCTTC
CDR3: CASSPNRGGNYGYTF

J: TRBJ1-6
D: -
length: 15
V: TRBV6-1
size: few
DNA: TGTGCCAGCAGTGATGGGGGGGCCTTTAATTCACCCCTCCACTTT
CDR3: CASSDGGAFNSPLHF

J: TRBJ2-7
D: -
length: 13
V: TRBV6-4
size: -
DNA: TGTGCCAGCAGTGAAATACAGGGCTCCGAGCAGTACTTC
CDR3: CASSEIQGSEQYF

J: TRBJ1-1
D: TRBD1
length: 15
V: TRBV19
size: once
DNA: TGTGCCAGTAGTCCGGGACAGGGGGCCCACACTGAAGCTTTCTTT
CDR3: CASSPGQGAHTEAFF

J: TRBJ1-3
D: -
length: 15
V: TRBV5-1
size: -
DNA: TGCGCCAGCAGCCAGGGCCACCTCTCTGGAAACACCATATATTTT
CDR3: CASSQGHLSGNTIYF

J: TRBJ2-7
D: -
length: 12
V: TRBV6-6
size: -
DNA: TGTGCCAGCAGTTCGGATCAATACGAGCAGTACTTC
CDR3: CASSSDQYEQYF

J: TRBJ2-7
D: -
length: 14
V: TRBV29-1
size: -
DNA: TGCAGCGTTGAAGATCGGAGGCGGTCCTACGAGCAGTACTTC
CDR3: CSVEDRRRSYEQYF

J: TRBJ2-1
D: -
length: 14
V: TRBV28
size: -
DNA: TGTGCCAGCAGCCTTACAGGGTTCTCGAATGAGCAGTTCTTC
CDR3: CASSLTGFSNEQFF

J: TRBJ2-1
D: -
length: 16
V: TRBV5-6
size: -
DNA: TGTGCCAGCACCTATCTACGCCAGAATTCCTACAATGAGCAGTTCTTC
CDR3: CASTYLRQNSYNEQFF

J: TRBJ2-7
D: -
length: 12
V: TRBV7-2
size: -
DNA: TGTGCCAGCAGCCCAGGGGTGGACGAGCAGTACTTC
CDR3: CASSPGVDEQYF

J: TRBJ2-3
D: -
length: 16
V: TRBV9
size: -
DNA: TGTGCCAGCAGCGTAGCTAAACTAGCTCGCACAGATACGCAGTATTTT
CDR3: CASSVAKLARTDTQYF

J: TRBJ2-1
D: TRBD1
length: 13
V: TRBV10-3
size: -
DNA: TGTGCCGTCGCCCTGGGACAGCTCAATGAGCAGTTCTTC
CDR3: CAVALGQLNEQFF

J: TRBJ2-1
D: TRBD2
length: 16
V: TRBV5-6
size: once
DNA: TGTGCCAGCAGCTTAAGGTCTGGCGGGAGGTTAGATGAGCAGTTCTTC
CDR3: CASSLRSGGRLDEQFF

J: TRBJ2-2
D: -
length: 14
V: TRBV6-6
size: once
DNA: TGTGCCAGCAGTTACTCGAGTGTGGGCGGGGAGCTGTTTTTT
CDR3: CASSYSSVGGELFF

J: TRBJ2-3
D: -
length: 14
V: TRBV27
size: -
DNA: TGTGCCAGCAGTAACGACGGGAGATCAGATACGCAGTATTTT
CDR3: CASSNDGRSDTQYF

J: TRBJ2-1
D: -
length: 12
V: TRBV2
size: many
DNA: TGTGCCAGCAGGGGGACCGGGACAGAGCAGTTCTTC
CDR3: CASRGTGTEQFF

J: TRBJ2-7
D: TRBD2
length: 15
V: TRBV7-9
size: -
DNA: TGTGCCAGCAGCTCGACTAGCGGGAGGTCCTACGAGCAGTACTTC
CDR3: CASSSTSGRSYEQYF

J: TRBJ2-7
D: -
length: 13
V: TRBV6-4
size: -
DNA: TGTGCCAGCAGGGGGACTCGATGGTACGAGCAGTACTTC
CDR3: CASRGTRWYEQYF

J: TRBJ1-6
D: -
length: 14
V: TRBV7-9
size: -
DNA: TGTGCCAGCAGCGGGACACTGAATAATTCACCCCTCCACTTT
CDR3: CASSGTLNNSPLHF

J: TRBJ2-5
D: TRBD1
length: 16
V: TRBV10-2
size: -
DNA: TGCGCCAGCAGTGCCCCGGGACAGGGACTTCAAGAGACCCAGTACTTC
CDR3: CASSAPGQGLQETQYF

J: TRBJ2-7
D: -
length: 15
V: TRBV28
size: -
DNA: TGTGCCAGCAGTTTTGAAAGACATCCGTTCGTCGAGCAGTACTTC
CDR3: CASSFERHPFVEQYF

J: TRBJ1-2
D: -
length: 11
V: TRBV5-8
size: -
DNA: TGTGCCAGCAGCCTCAGGACCTTAGGCACCTTC
CDR3: CASSLRTLGTF

J: TRBJ2-7
D: -
length: 15
V: TRBV4-1
size: once
DNA: TGCGCCAGCAGCCAAGTGTCCGCTCCTTGGGGCGAGCAGTACTTC
CDR3: CASSQVSAPWGEQYF

J: TRBJ2-7
D: TRBD2
length: 15
V: TRBV10-1
size: once
DNA: TGCGCCAGCAGGGGGACTAGCGGGAGGTCCTACGAGCAGTACTTC
CDR3: CASRGTSGRSYEQYF

J: TRBJ1-2
D: -
length: 10
V: TRBV11-2
size: -
DNA: TGTGCCAGCAGCTCCGGACGGCCTCTCTTC
CDR3: CASSSGRPLF

J: TRBJ1-1
D: TRBD1
length: 14
V: TRBV5-1
size: -
DNA: TGCGCCAGCAGTGGACAGGGGGGGAACACTGAAGCTTTCTTT
CDR3: CASSGQGGNTEAFF

J: TRBJ1-1
D: TRBD1
length: 14
V: TRBV5-1
size: -
DNA: TGCGCCAGCAGCGGCTGGGACAGGGGAACTGAAGCTTTCTTT
CDR3: CASSGWDRGTEAFF

J: TRBJ1-5
D: -
length: 16
V: TRBV18
size: once
DNA: TGTGCCAGCTCACCGGCGGCAGGACCTTCCAATCAGCCCCAGCATTTT
CDR3: CASSPAAGPSNQPQHF

J: TRBJ1-2
D: -
length: 14
V: TRBV7-9
size: -
DNA: TGTGCCAGCAGCCGAAATACAGAGGCCTATGGCTACACCTTC
CDR3: CASSRNTEAYGYTF

J: TRBJ2-3
D: -
length: 19
V: TRBV5-6
size: -
DNA: TGTGCCAGCAGCTACATCCCCAGACTGATGCCAACTACGACAGATACGCAGTATTTT
CDR3: CASSYIPRLMPTTTDTQYF

J: TRBJ2-7
D: TRBD1
length: 16
V: TRBV9
size: -
DNA: TGTGCCAGCAGCGTTCACCGGGACAGGGGGCCCTACGAGCAGTACTTC
CDR3: CASSVHRDRGPYEQYF

J: TRBJ1-1
D: -
length: 13
V: TRBV21-1
size: -
DNA: TGTGCCAGCAGCAACGGGGCGAACACTGAAGCTTTCTTT
CDR3: CASSNGANTEAFF

J: TRBJ1-5
D: -
length: 13
V: TRBV19
size: few
DNA: TGTGCCAGTAGTATACAGGGGCCTCAGCCCCAGCATTTT
CDR3: CASSIQGPQPQHF

J: TRBJ2-7
D: TRBD2
length: 14
V: TRBV10-2
size: -
DNA: TGCGCCAGCAGGGGACTAGCGGGACAGGACGAGCAGTACTTC
CDR3: CASRGLAGQDEQYF

J: TRBJ2-5
D: TRBD1
length: 14
V: TRBV6-5
size: once
DNA: TGTGCCAGCAGTTACCCAGGGGGCGCAGAGACCCAGTACTTC
CDR3: CASSYPGGAETQYF

J: TRBJ1-2
D: -
length: 14
V: TRBV5-1
size: -
DNA: TGCGCCAGCAGGGCTACCGGGGATAACTATGGCTACACCTTC
CDR3: CASRATGDNYGYTF

J: TRBJ1-6
D: -
length: 14
V: TRBV4-1
size: -
DNA: TGCGCCAGCAGCCAAGTAGGGGGGCTTTCACCCCTCCACTTT
CDR3: CASSQVGGLSPLHF